These T cell receptor beta chains were read from a single sample in a study of OX40 agonist ivuxolimab in advanced cancers. The method was immunoSEQ multiplex PCR; TCRdb's version includes in-frame clones alone and lacks a portion of them. The profile shows tens of thousands of clones, 60% to 85% of them singletons. Sequencing was performed on CD4+ or CD8+ T cells sorted from blood, taken in a trial of the OX40 agonist ivuxolimab. These receptors were collected from an adult with an advanced solid tumor such as melanoma, head and neck, liver or kidney cancer. Each CDR3 is given with its conserved first and last residue. D genes are given only for firm matches. A row's size may be missing; if present it is once, few, many or a size class.

D: NA; J: TRBJ1-3; V: TRBV7-9; size: NA; DNA: TGTGCCAGCAGCTTAGGTTTTTCTGGCGGGGTTCGCTCTGGAAACACCATATATTTT; CDR3: CASSLGFSGGVRSGNTIYF
D: NA; J: TRBJ2-6; V: TRBV9; size: NA; DNA: TGTGCCAGCAGCGTAGTGGGTGGAGGGAGCTACTCTGGGGCCAACGTCCTGACTTTC; CDR3: CASSVVGGGSYSGANVLTF
D: NA; J: TRBJ2-3; V: TRBV11-2; size: NA; DNA: TGTGCCAGCAGTAAGGGGACGGATACGCAGTATTTT; CDR3: CASSKGTDTQYF
D: NA; J: TRBJ2-3; V: TRBV19; size: NA; DNA: TGTGCCAGTAGTGCGCGACAGCTCACAGATACGCAGTATTTT; CDR3: CASSARQLTDTQYF
D: NA; J: TRBJ1-1; V: TRBV6-5; size: NA; DNA: TGTGCCAGCAGTAACACAGCGAACACTGAAGCTTTCTTT; CDR3: CASSNTANTEAFF
D: NA; J: TRBJ2-1; V: TRBV5-6; size: NA; DNA: TGTGCCAGCAGCTTGGCAGATAATGAGCAGTTCTTC; CDR3: CASSLADNEQFF
D: TRBD1; J: TRBJ1-2; V: TRBV18; size: NA; DNA: TGTGCCAGCTCGGGGACAGGGGCATATGGCTACACCTTC; CDR3: CASSGTGAYGYTF
D: NA; J: TRBJ2-7; V: TRBV12-5; size: NA; DNA: TGTGCTAGTGGTTCGTCCCGACCGACAGCTGCGCGTTCCTACGAGCAGTACTTC; CDR3: CASGSSRPTAARSYEQYF
D: NA; J: TRBJ2-2; V: TRBV11-2; size: NA; DNA: TGTGCCAGCAGCTTAAGGTCCCCCGAGGGCGGGGAGCTGTTTTTT; CDR3: CASSLRSPEGGELFF
D: NA; J: TRBJ1-5; V: TRBV12-5; size: once; DNA: TGTGCTACTTCCCGGGCCGATACGAGCTATAGCAATCAGCCCCAGCATTTT; CDR3: CATSRADTSYSNQPQHF
D: TRBD1; J: TRBJ2-1; V: TRBV5-5; size: NA; DNA: TGTGCCAGCAGCGGCGGACAGGGTCAAGATGAGCAGTTCTTC; CDR3: CASSGGQGQDEQFF
D: TRBD2; J: TRBJ2-1; V: TRBV11-2; size: NA; DNA: TGTGCCAGCAGCTTAGGACTAGCGGTTAACAATGAGCAGTTCTTC; CDR3: CASSLGLAVNNEQFF
D: NA; J: TRBJ1-2; V: TRBV5-8; size: NA; DNA: TGTGCCAGCAGCTTGAATGGTTTGCGGTATTTTGTCGGGGCGTATGGCTACACCTTC; CDR3: CASSLNGLRYFVGAYGYTF
D: NA; J: TRBJ2-1; V: TRBV4-1; size: NA; DNA: TGCGCCAGCAGCCAAGACGGGGACTCCTACAATGAGCAGTTCTTC; CDR3: CASSQDGDSYNEQFF
D: NA; J: TRBJ2-3; V: TRBV6-1; size: NA; DNA: TGTGCCAGCACCGCCTTGCGGGGTGGCACAGATACGCAGTATTTT; CDR3: CASTALRGGTDTQYF
D: NA; J: TRBJ1-2; V: TRBV7-2; size: NA; DNA: TGTGCCAGCAGCTTAGTCCCCCCCCAAACTAACTATGGCTACACCTTC; CDR3: CASSLVPPQTNYGYTF
D: NA; J: TRBJ1-6; V: TRBV6-6; size: NA; DNA: TGTGCCAGCAGTTACTCGCTCGGGAGCAATTCACCCCTCCACTTT; CDR3: CASSYSLGSNSPLHF
D: NA; J: TRBJ2-7; V: TRBV15; size: NA; DNA: TGTGCCACCAGCAGAGATCTAGTGGGGGCGTACGAGCAGTACTTC; CDR3: CATSRDLVGAYEQYF
D: NA; J: TRBJ2-3; V: TRBV6-6; size: NA; DNA: TGTGCCAGCGGCCTAGGGGGCACAGATACGCAGTATTTT; CDR3: CASGLGGTDTQYF
D: NA; J: TRBJ1-1; V: TRBV9; size: NA; DNA: TGTGCCAGCAGCCCTCATAGTGGGGGCACTGAAGCTTTCTTT; CDR3: CASSPHSGGTEAFF
D: TRBD1; J: TRBJ1-1; V: TRBV19; size: few; DNA: TGTGCCAGTAGTATCGCGGACAGGGGCAGGATGAACACTGAAGCTTTCTTT; CDR3: CASSIADRGRMNTEAFF
D: NA; J: TRBJ2-7; V: TRBV5-6; size: NA; DNA: TGTGCCAGCAGCTTGGATGCTCGGGAGCAGTACTTC; CDR3: CASSLDAREQYF
D: NA; J: TRBJ2-3; V: TRBV18; size: NA; DNA: TGTGCCAGCTCACCAGGTCCCCCGGAGGGCACAGATACGCAGTATTTT; CDR3: CASSPGPPEGTDTQYF
D: TRBD2; J: TRBJ2-3; V: TRBV7-2; size: NA; DNA: TGTGCCAGCAGCCTAGCGGGGGCCACAGATACGCAGTATTTT; CDR3: CASSLAGATDTQYF
D: NA; J: TRBJ2-1; V: TRBV30; size: NA; DNA: TGTGCCGGGGCGACTAGTCCCACGTCACATGAGCAGTTCTTC; CDR3: CAGATSPTSHEQFF
D: NA; J: TRBJ2-7; V: TRBV7-2; size: NA; DNA: TGTGCCAGCAGCTCCGTGCGTTTTATCGAGCAGTACTTC; CDR3: CASSSVRFIEQYF
D: NA; J: TRBJ1-5; V: TRBV4-3; size: NA; DNA: TGCGCCAGCAGCCAAGACCCGACAAATAACAATCAGCCCCAGCATTTT; CDR3: CASSQDPTNNNQPQHF
D: NA; J: TRBJ1-5; V: TRBV27; size: NA; DNA: TGTGCCAGCAGAATGGGGACCACCAATCAGCCCCAGCATTTT; CDR3: CASRMGTTNQPQHF
D: TRBD2; J: TRBJ2-5; V: TRBV7-2; size: NA; DNA: TGTGCCAGCAGCTTAGGAGGCGGGAGAGAGACCCAGTACTTC; CDR3: CASSLGGGRETQYF
D: TRBD1; J: TRBJ1-5; V: TRBV27; size: NA; DNA: TGTGCCAGCCATCTCTCTGCATCCGGGACAGACGATGATAGCAATCAGCCCCAGCATTTT; CDR3: CASHLSASGTDDDSNQPQHF
D: NA; J: TRBJ2-7; V: TRBV6-4; size: NA; DNA: TGTGCCAGCAGTCCGGGGGAGCAGTACTTC; CDR3: CASSPGEQYF
D: NA; J: TRBJ1-2; V: TRBV19; size: few; DNA: TGTGCCAGTACCGATTGGGGGCGGATTAACTATGGCTACACCTTC; CDR3: CASTDWGRINYGYTF
D: TRBD2; J: TRBJ2-5; V: TRBV5-8; size: NA; DNA: TGTGCCAGCAGAGCAGCGGGGGGGCATCGGCAAGAGACCCAGTACTTC; CDR3: CASRAAGGHRQETQYF
D: NA; J: TRBJ2-5; V: TRBV7-3; size: NA; DNA: TGTGCCAGCAGCTTAAGCGGGAAAGAGACCCAGTACTTC; CDR3: CASSLSGKETQYF
D: NA; J: TRBJ1-2; V: TRBV4-1; size: NA; DNA: TGCGCCAGCAGCCAAGGGTCAGCCTACCTCTATGGCTACACCTTC; CDR3: CASSQGSAYLYGYTF
D: NA; J: TRBJ2-1; V: TRBV13; size: NA; DNA: TGTGCCAGCAGCTCCAGGAGGTCCACGCACAATGAGCAGTTCTTC; CDR3: CASSSRRSTHNEQFF
D: TRBD1; J: TRBJ2-2; V: TRBV29-1; size: NA; DNA: TGCAGCGTTGAGGCTGGCAGGGGGCCGTCTGAGCTGTTTTTT; CDR3: CSVEAGRGPSELFF
D: NA; J: TRBJ2-2; V: TRBV27; size: NA; DNA: TGTGCCAGCAGTTTTGGACGAGAAGGAGGGGAGCTGTTTTTT; CDR3: CASSFGREGGELFF
D: NA; J: TRBJ1-5; V: TRBV2; size: NA; DNA: TGTGCCAGCAGTGTCTTGGGTGGCAATCAGCCCCAGCATTTT; CDR3: CASSVLGGNQPQHF
D: NA; J: TRBJ2-1; V: TRBV9; size: NA; DNA: TGTGCCAGCAGCGTTGGGACTTTAAACAATGAGCAGTTCTTC; CDR3: CASSVGTLNNEQFF
D: NA; J: TRBJ2-3; V: TRBV7-2; size: NA; DNA: TGTGCCAGCAGCCGTACTAGGTGGGGCCGGTCTAGCACAGATACGCAGTATTTT; CDR3: CASSRTRWGRSSTDTQYF
D: NA; J: TRBJ2-7; V: TRBV7-9; size: medium-sized; DNA: TGTGCCAGCAGCCAGGGGGGCCGCGAGCAGTACTTC; CDR3: CASSQGGREQYF